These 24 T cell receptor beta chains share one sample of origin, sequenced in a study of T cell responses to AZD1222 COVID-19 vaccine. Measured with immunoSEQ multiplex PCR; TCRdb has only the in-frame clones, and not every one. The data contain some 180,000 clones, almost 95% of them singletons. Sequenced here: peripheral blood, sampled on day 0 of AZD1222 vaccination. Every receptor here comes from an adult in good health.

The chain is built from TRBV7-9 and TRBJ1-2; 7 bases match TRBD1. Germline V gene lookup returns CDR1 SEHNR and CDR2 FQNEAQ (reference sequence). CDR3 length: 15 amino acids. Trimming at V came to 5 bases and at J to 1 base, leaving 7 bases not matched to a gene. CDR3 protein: CASSLGQEYNYGYTF. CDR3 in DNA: TGTGCCAGCAGCCTAGGACAGGAGTATAACTATGGCTACACCTTC.

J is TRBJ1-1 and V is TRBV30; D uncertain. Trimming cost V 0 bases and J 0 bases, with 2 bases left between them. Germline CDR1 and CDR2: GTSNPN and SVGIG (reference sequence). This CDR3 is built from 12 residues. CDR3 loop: CAWSVVNTEAFF. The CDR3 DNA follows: TGTGCCTGGAGTGTAGTGAACACTGAAGCTTTCTTT. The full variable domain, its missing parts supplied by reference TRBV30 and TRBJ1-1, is SQTIHQWPATLVQPVGSPLSLECTVEGTSNPNLYWYRQAAGRGLQLLFYSVGIGQISSEVPQNLSASRPQDRQFILSSKKLLLSDSGFYLCAWSVVNTEAFFGQGTRLTVV.

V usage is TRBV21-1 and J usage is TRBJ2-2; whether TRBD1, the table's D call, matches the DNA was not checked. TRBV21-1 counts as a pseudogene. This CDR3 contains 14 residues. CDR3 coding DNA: TGTGCCACCAAGACAGGGGATAACACCGGGGAGCTGTTTTTT. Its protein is CATKTGDNTGELFF.

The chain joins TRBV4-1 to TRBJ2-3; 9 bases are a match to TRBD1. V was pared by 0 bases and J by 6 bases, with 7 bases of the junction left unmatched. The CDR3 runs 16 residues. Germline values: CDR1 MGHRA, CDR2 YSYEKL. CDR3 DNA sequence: TGCGCCAGCAGCCAAGATGGAGGACAGGGGTGGGATACGCAGTATTTT. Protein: CASSQDGGQGWDTQYF.

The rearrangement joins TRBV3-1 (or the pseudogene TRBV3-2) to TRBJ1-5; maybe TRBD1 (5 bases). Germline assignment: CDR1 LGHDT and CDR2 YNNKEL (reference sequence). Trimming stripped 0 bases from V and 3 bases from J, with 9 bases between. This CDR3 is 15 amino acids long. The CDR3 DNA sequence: TGTGCCAGCAGCCAAGAGGGGGGGACCAATCAGCCCCAGCATTTT. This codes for CASSQEGGTNQPQHF.

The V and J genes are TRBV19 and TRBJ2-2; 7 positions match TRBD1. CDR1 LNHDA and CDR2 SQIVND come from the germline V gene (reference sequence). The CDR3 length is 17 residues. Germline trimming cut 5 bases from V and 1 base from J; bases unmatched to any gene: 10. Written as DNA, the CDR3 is TGTGCCAGTAGTCTCCCGACGACAGGGTTGAACACCGGGGAGCTGTTTTTT. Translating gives CASSLPTTGLNTGELFF.

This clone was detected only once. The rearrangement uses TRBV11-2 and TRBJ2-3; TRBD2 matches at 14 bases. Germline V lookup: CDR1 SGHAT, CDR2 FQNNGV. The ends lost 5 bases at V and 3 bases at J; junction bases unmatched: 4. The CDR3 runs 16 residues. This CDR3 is CASSTRTSGRTDTQYF. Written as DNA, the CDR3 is TGTGCCAGCAGCACCCGGACTAGCGGGAGGACAGATACGCAGTATTTT.

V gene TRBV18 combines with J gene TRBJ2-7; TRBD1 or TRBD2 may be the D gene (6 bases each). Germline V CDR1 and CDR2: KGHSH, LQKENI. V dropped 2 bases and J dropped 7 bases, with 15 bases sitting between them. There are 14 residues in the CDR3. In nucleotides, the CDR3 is TGTGCCAGCTCACCAACGGGGGCCGTCTGGGAGCAGTACTTC. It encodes CASSPTGAVWEQYF.

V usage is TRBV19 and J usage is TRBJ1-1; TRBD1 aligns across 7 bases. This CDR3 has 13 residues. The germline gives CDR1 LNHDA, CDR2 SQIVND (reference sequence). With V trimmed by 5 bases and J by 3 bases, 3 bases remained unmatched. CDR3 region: CASSLTGDTEAFF. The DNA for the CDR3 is TGTGCCAGTAGTCTCACAGGGGACACTGAAGCTTTCTTT.

The CDR3 loop is CASSVDFSYEQYF. The CDR3 nucleotides are TGTGCCAGCAGTGTCGACTTCTCCTACGAGCAGTACTTC. The J gene is TRBJ2-7, the V gene TRBV25-1; D remains unclear. The germline V gene has CDR1 MGHDK and CDR2 SYGVNS. The CDR3 is 13 residues long. V was cut by 4 bases and J by 0 bases, with 7 bases left in between.

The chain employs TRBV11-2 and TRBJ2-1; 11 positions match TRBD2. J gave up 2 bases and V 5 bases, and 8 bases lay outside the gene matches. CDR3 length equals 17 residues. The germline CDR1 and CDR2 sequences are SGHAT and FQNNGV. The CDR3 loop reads CASSISMTSGTYNEQFF. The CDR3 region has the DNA TGTGCCAGCAGCATCTCTATGACTAGCGGGACCTACAATGAGCAGTTCTTC. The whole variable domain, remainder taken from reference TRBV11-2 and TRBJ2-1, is EAGVAQSPRYKIIEKRQSVAFWCNPISGHATLYWYQQILGQGPKLLIQFQNNGVVDDSQLPKDRFSAERLKGVDSTLKIQPAKLEDSAVYLCASSISMTSGTYNEQFFGPGTRLTVL.

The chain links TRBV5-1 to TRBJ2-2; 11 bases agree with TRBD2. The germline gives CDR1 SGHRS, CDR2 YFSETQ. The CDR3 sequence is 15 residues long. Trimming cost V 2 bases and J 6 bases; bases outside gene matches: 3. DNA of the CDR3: TGCGCCAGCAGCTTCCTAGCGGGAGGTGCCGGGGAGCTGTTTTTT. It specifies CASSFLAGGAGELFF.

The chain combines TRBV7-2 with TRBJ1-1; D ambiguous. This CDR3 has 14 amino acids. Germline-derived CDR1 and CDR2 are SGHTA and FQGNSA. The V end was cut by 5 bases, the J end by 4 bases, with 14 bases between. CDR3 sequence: CASSLGPFGTEAFF. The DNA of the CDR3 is TGTGCCAGCAGCCTCGGCCCCTTTGGCACTGAAGCTTTCTTT. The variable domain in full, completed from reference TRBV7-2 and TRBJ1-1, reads GAGVSQSPSNKVTEKGKDVELRCDPISGHTALYWYRQSLGQGLEFLIYFQGNSAPDKSGLPSDRFSAERTGGSVSTLTIQRTQQEDSAVYLCASSLGPFGTEAFFGQGTRLTVV.

CDR3 sequence (DNA): TGTGCCAGTAGTATTGAGGGGAACGAGCAGTACTTC. Protein sequence: CASSIEGNEQYF. The chain uses TRBV19 and TRBJ2-7; D tentatively fits TRBD1 or TRBD2 (5 bases each). The germline CDR1 and CDR2 sequences are LNHDA and SQIVND (reference sequence). V lost 3 bases and J 5 bases, leaving 8 bases between the germline ends. The CDR3 is 12 amino acids.

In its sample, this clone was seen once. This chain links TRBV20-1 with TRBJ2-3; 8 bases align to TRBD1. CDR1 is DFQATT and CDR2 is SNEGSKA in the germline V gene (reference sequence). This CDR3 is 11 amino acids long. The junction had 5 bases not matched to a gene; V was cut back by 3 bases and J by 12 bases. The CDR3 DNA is TGCAGTGCTAGCCGACAGGGGACTCAGTATTTT. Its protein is CSASRQGTQYF.

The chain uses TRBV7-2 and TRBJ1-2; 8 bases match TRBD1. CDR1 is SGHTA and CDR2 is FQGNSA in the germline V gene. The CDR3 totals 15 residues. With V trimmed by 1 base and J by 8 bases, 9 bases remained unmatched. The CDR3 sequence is CASSLGGDRGWGYTF. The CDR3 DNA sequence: TGTGCCAGCAGCTTAGGAGGTGACAGGGGTTGGGGCTACACCTTC.

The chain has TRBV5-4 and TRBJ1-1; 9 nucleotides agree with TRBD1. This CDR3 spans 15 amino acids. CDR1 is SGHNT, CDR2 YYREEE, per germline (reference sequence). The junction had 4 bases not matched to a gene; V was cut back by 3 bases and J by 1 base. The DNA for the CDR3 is TGTGCCAGCAGCTCGATGACAGGGGGGAACACTGAAGCTTTCTTT. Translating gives CASSSMTGGNTEAFF.

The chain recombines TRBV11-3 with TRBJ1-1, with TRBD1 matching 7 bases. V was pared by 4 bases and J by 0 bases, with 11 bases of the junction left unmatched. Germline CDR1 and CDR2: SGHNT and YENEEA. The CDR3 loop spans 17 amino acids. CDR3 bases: TGTGCCAGCAGCTGTTGTCCGGGACAGATACTGAACACTGAAGCTTTCTTT. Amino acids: CASSCCPGQILNTEAFF.

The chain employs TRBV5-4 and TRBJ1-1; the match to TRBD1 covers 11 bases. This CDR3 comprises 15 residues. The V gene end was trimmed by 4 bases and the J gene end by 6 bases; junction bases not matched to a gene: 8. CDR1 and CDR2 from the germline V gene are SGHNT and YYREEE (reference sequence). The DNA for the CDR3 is TGTGCCAGCAGCACTAATCGGGACAGGGGGTCTGAAGCTTTCTTT. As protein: CASSTNRDRGSEAFF.

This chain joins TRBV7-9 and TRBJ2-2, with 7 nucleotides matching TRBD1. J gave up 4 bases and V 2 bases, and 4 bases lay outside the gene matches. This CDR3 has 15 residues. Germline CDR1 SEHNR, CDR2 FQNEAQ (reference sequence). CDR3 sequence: CASSLTGASTGELFF. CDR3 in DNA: TGTGCCAGCAGCTTAACAGGGGCGAGCACCGGGGAGCTGTTTTTT.

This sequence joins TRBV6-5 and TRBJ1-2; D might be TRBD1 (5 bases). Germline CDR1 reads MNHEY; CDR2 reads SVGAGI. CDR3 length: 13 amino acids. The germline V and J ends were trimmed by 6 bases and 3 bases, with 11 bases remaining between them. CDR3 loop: CASSRDRYYGYTF. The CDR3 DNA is TGTGCCAGCAGCCGGGACCGCTACTATGGCTACACCTTC.

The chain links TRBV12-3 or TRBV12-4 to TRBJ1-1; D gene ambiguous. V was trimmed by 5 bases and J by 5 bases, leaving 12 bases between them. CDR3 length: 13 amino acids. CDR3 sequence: CASSTGIKTEAFF. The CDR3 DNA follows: TGTGCCAGCAGTACGGGGATAAAAACTGAAGCTTTCTTT.

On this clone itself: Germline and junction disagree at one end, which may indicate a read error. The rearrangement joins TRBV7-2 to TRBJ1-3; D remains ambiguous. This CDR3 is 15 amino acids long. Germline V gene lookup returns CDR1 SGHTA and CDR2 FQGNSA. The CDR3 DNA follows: TGTGCCAGCACCTTAAAATGGAAGGACGGAAACACCATATATTTT. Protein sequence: CASTLKWKDGNTIYF.

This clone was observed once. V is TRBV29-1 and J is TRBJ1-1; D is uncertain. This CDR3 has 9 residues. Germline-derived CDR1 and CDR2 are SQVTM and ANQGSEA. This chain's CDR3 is CSGGQEAFF. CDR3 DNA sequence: TGCAGTGGAGGTCAGGAAGCTTTCTTT.